The rows below give T cell receptor beta chains drawn from one sample of a study of OX40 agonist ivuxolimab in advanced cancers. The method was immunoSEQ multiplex PCR; TCRdb's version includes in-frame clones alone and lacks a portion of them. Among roughly 61,000 clones listed, about 86% were seen once. The material was CD4+ or CD8+ T cells sorted from blood, obtained in a trial of the OX40 agonist ivuxolimab. These receptors were obtained from an adult with an advanced solid tumor such as melanoma, head and neck, liver or kidney cancer. CDR3s include the opening cysteine and the closing phenylalanine or tryptophan. Each record gives: CDR3 protein, CDR3 DNA, D gene, J gene, clone size, V gene. D genes are given only for firm matches. Clone size is not always given. Where it is, it says once, few, many or a class for expanded clones.

CDR3 protein: CASRTQGDTEAFF
CDR3 DNA: TGTGCCAGCAGGACACAGGGGGACACTGAAGCTTTCTTT
D gene: TRBD1
J gene: TRBJ1-1
clone size: .
V gene: TRBV6-1

CDR3 protein: CASSYSIRDQPQHF
CDR3 DNA: TGTGCCAGCAGTTACTCGATACGGGATCAGCCCCAGCATTTT
D gene: .
J gene: TRBJ1-5
clone size: .
V gene: TRBV6-5

CDR3 protein: CASSLSLRGEQPQHF
CDR3 DNA: TGTGCCAGCAGTTTATCGCTCCGGGGGGAACAGCCCCAGCATTTT
D gene: .
J gene: TRBJ1-5
clone size: .
V gene: TRBV28

CDR3 protein: CASSVAANTGELFF
CDR3 DNA: TGTGCCAGCAGTGTGGCAGCTAACACCGGGGAGCTGTTTTTT
D gene: .
J gene: TRBJ2-2
clone size: .
V gene: TRBV6-4

CDR3 protein: CASSYLGGAKKKLFF
CDR3 DNA: TGTGCCAGCAGTTACCTGGGGGGCGCAAAGAAAAAACTGTTTTTT
D gene: .
J gene: TRBJ1-4
clone size: .
V gene: TRBV6-5

CDR3 protein: CAWSSPIFGAGQPQHF
CDR3 DNA: .
D gene: .
J gene: TRBJ1-5
clone size: .
V gene: TRBV30

CDR3 protein: CASSVQGAYGEQYF
CDR3 DNA: TGTGCCAGCAGCGTCCAGGGGGCTTACGGGGAGCAGTACTTC
D gene: TRBD1
J gene: TRBJ2-7
clone size: .
V gene: TRBV9

CDR3 protein: CASREDLAGGYNEQFF
CDR3 DNA: TGCGCCAGCAGGGAAGACCTAGCGGGGGGGTACAATGAGCAGTTCTTC
D gene: TRBD2
J gene: TRBJ2-1
clone size: .
V gene: TRBV5-1

CDR3 protein: CASSSEGAYGYTF
CDR3 DNA: TGTGCCAGCAGCTCGGAGGGGGCCTATGGCTACACCTTC
D gene: TRBD1
J gene: TRBJ1-2
clone size: .
V gene: TRBV5-5

CDR3 protein: CASSSGALEAFF
CDR3 DNA: TGTGCCAGCAGCTCCGGTGCGCTTGAAGCTTTCTTT
D gene: .
J gene: TRBJ1-1
clone size: .
V gene: TRBV7-2

CDR3 protein: CASSMGQGPYEQYF
CDR3 DNA: TGCGCCAGCAGCATGGGACAGGGCCCATACGAGCAGTACTTC
D gene: TRBD1
J gene: TRBJ2-7
clone size: .
V gene: TRBV5-1

CDR3 protein: CSARGYTEAFF
CDR3 DNA: TGCAGTGCTAGAGGGTACACTGAAGCTTTCTTT
D gene: .
J gene: TRBJ1-1
clone size: few
V gene: TRBV20-1

CDR3 protein: CASSSSLTSGGADEQFF
CDR3 DNA: TGCGCCAGCAGCTCCTCCCTGACTAGCGGGGGGGCCGATGAGCAGTTCTTC
D gene: TRBD2
J gene: TRBJ2-1
clone size: .
V gene: TRBV5-1

CDR3 protein: CASRLDGGANEKLFF
CDR3 DNA: TGCGCCAGCAGACTTGATGGGGGGGCTAATGAAAAACTGTTTTTT
D gene: .
J gene: TRBJ1-4
clone size: .
V gene: TRBV5-1

CDR3 protein: CSVEVSYEQYF
CDR3 DNA: TGCAGCGTTGAAGTCAGCTACGAGCAGTACTTC
D gene: .
J gene: TRBJ2-7
clone size: .
V gene: TRBV29-1

CDR3 protein: CASSLHGLNEQFF
CDR3 DNA: TGCGCCAGCAGCCTCCACGGCCTCAATGAGCAGTTCTTC
D gene: .
J gene: TRBJ2-1
clone size: .
V gene: TRBV5-8

CDR3 protein: CASSLGLGGNQPQHF
CDR3 DNA: TGTGCCAGCAGTTTAGGGCTAGGAGGCAATCAGCCCCAGCATTTT
D gene: .
J gene: TRBJ1-5
clone size: .
V gene: TRBV27

CDR3 protein: CASSSTGQGAAYEQYF
CDR3 DNA: TGTGCCAGCAGTTCGACCGGACAGGGGGCAGCCTACGAGCAGTACTTC
D gene: TRBD1
J gene: TRBJ2-7
clone size: .
V gene: TRBV28